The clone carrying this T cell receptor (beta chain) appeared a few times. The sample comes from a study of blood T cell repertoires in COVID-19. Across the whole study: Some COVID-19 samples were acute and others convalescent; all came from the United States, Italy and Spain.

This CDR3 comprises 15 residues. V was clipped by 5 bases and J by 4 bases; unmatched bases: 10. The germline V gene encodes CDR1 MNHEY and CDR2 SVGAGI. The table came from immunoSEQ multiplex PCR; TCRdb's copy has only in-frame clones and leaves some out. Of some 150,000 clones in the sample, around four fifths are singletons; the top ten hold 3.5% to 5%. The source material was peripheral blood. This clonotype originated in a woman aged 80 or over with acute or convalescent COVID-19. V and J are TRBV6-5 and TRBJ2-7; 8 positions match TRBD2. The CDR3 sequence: CASSSQSGLGYEQYF. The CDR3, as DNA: TGTGCCAGCAGTAGTCAGTCGGGACTAGGATACGAGCAGTACTTC.